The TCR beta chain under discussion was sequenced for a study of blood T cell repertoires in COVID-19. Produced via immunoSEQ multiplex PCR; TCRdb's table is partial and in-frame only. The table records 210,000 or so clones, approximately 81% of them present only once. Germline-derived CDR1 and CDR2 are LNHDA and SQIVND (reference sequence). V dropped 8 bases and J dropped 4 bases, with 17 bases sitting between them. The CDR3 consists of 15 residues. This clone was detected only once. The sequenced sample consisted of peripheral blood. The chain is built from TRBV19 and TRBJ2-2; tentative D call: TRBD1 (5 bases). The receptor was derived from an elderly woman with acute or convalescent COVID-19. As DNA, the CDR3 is TGTGCCAGTCATAAGAAGGAAGGGGTCACCGGGGAGCTGTTTTTT. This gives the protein CASHKKEGVTGELFF.